These 26 T cell receptor beta chains were all obtained from the same sample, sequenced in a study of blood T cell repertoires in COVID-19. Here immunoSEQ multiplex PCR was the method, and the copy in TCRdb shows in-frame clones only, minus some. The table has 110,000 to 150,000 clones, about four fifths seen once. Sequencing was carried out using PBMCs or T cells enriched from blood (not recorded which). These TCRs come from a woman under 30 who had been exposed to COVID-19.

The chain combines TRBV9 with TRBJ2-5; 9 bases map to TRBD2. Germline CDR1 reads SGDLS; CDR2 reads YYNGEE. Trimming at V came to 2 bases and at J to 4 bases, leaving 12 bases not matched to a gene. The CDR3 is 17 amino acids. The CDR3 DNA is TGTGCCAGCAGCGTGGGGACCGTAGCGGGAGAGGGAGAGACCCAGTACTTC. Its protein product is CASSVGTVAGEGETQYF.

The V and J genes are TRBV27 and TRBJ2-1; D might be TRBD1 (8 bases). With 5 bases removed from V and 7 bases from J, the gap between germline ends came to 30 bases. Per the germline V gene, CDR1 is MNHEY and CDR2 is SMNVEV (reference sequence). The length of the CDR3 is 19 residues. As DNA, the CDR3 is TGTGCCAGCAGTCTCCGGACAGGGAGGGGGACCCTAGGTGGGAATGAGCAGTTCTTC. Amino acids: CASSLRTGRGTLGGNEQFF.

This clone was seen at least ten times. This sequence joins TRBV29-1 and TRBJ1-1, with 9 bases matching TRBD1. Germline V gene data show CDR1 as SQVTM and CDR2 as ANQGSEA. This CDR3 has 13 amino acids. Trimming cost V 5 bases and J 8 bases; bases outside gene matches: 9. The CDR3 DNA sequence: TGCAGCGTTCGGGACAGGGAGGCCACGGAAGCTTTCTTT. The encoded protein is CSVRDREATEAFF.

This clone was recorded only once. This chain uses TRBV5-1 with TRBJ2-5, with TRBD1 matching 7 bases. From germline, CDR1 is SGHRS and CDR2 YFSETQ. Trimming took 0 bases from V and 3 from J; bases not matched to a gene: 8. The CDR3 is 16 residues long. This chain's CDR3 is CASSLGIGTEEETQYF. The CDR3 DNA reads TGCGCCAGCAGCTTGGGTATTGGGACAGAAGAAGAGACCCAGTACTTC.

The CDR3 DNA reads as TGTGCCAGCTGTCGGACAGGGGGCGGGGGCGAGCAGTACTTC. Translated: CASCRTGGGGEQYF. The chain combines TRBV2 with TRBJ2-7; 11 bases agree with TRBD1. Per germline, CDR1 SNHLY and CDR2 FYNNEI. Unmatched junction bases numbered 9, after V lost 8 bases and J lost 6 bases. The CDR3 runs to 14 residues.

The V call is TRBV9, the J call TRBJ2-1, with TRBD2 identical over 10 bases. Trimming at V came to 4 bases and at J to 4 bases, leaving 14 bases not matched to a gene. Germline loops: CDR1 SGDLS, CDR2 YYNGEE. This CDR3 region has 18 residues. This chain's CDR3 is CASSPTPTSSGSYNEQFF. The CDR3, as DNA: TGTGCCAGCAGCCCTACCCCGACTTCTAGCGGGAGTTACAATGAGCAGTTCTTC. The full variable domain, completed using reference TRBV9 and TRBJ2-1, is DSGVTQTPKHLITATGQRVTLRCSPRSGDLSVYWYQQSLDQGLQFLIQYYNGEERAKGNILERFSAQQFPDLHSELNLSSLELGDSALYFCASSPTPTSSGSYNEQFFGPGTRLTVL.

The chain carries TRBV7-6 and TRBJ2-1, with D perhaps TRBD1 (6 bases). Trimming removed 5 bases from V and 0 bases from J, with 17 bases in between. From germline, CDR1 is SGHVS and CDR2 FNYEAQ. The length of the CDR3 is 17 residues. CDR3: CASSRGGTPSSYNEQFF. As DNA, the CDR3 is TGTGCCAGCAGCCGAGGGGGAACCCCGAGCTCCTACAATGAGCAGTTCTTC. Full variable domain (remainder filled in from reference TRBV7-6 and TRBJ2-1): GAGVSQSPRYKVTKRGQDVALRCDPISGHVSLYWYRQALGQGPEFLTYFNYEAQQDKSGLPNDRFSAERPEGSISTLTIQRTEQRDSAMYRCASSRGGTPSSYNEQFFGPGTRLTVL.

This chain connects TRBV7-9 to TRBJ2-3; perhaps TRBD2 as D (6 bases). Trimming left V 2 bases short and J 3 bases short, with 18 bases between. The CDR3 has 17 residues. Germline V gives CDR1 SEHNR, CDR2 FQNEAQ (reference sequence). The CDR3 is CASSLSSGGISTDTQYF. CDR3 bases: TGTGCCAGCAGCTTAAGTTCCGGGGGAATATCGACAGATACGCAGTATTTT. The complete variable domain, with remaining parts taken from reference TRBV7-9 and TRBJ2-3, reads DTGVSQNPRHKITKRGQNVTFRCDPISEHNRLYWYRQTLGQGPEFLTYFQNEAQLEKSRLLSDRFSAERPKGSFSTLEIQRTEQGDSAMYLCASSLSSGGISTDTQYFGPGTRLTVL.

The rearrangement links TRBV2 to TRBJ2-7, with TRBD1 as a possible D gene (5 bases). V was clipped by 0 bases and J by 5 bases, with 14 bases between them. Germline-derived CDR1 and CDR2 are SNHLY and FYNNEI. The CDR3 is 15 residues long. The CDR3 reads CASSEARQGPHEQYF. Here the CDR3 DNA reads TGTGCCAGCAGTGAAGCGCGTCAGGGTCCCCACGAGCAGTACTTC. The full variable domain, its missing parts supplied by reference TRBV2 and TRBJ2-7, is EPEVTQTPSHQVTQMGQEVILRCVPISNHLYFYWYRQILGQKVEFLVSFYNNEISEKSEIFDDQFSVERPDGSNFTLKIRSTKLEDSAMYFCASSEARQGPHEQYFGPGTRLTVT.

Regarding this clone: At one boundary the junction diverges from the germline segment, which might be a read error. This chain connects TRBV7-9 to TRBJ2-7; D gene unclear. This CDR3 comprises 13 residues. Per the germline V gene, CDR1 is SEHNR and CDR2 is FQNEAQ (reference sequence). CDR3 residues: CASSLAADDLSHF. Here the CDR3 DNA reads TGTGCCAGCAGCTTAGCAGCAGACGACTTAAGTCACTTC.

The rearrangement links TRBV6-5 to TRBJ2-7; D is unclear. Trimming shortened V by 0 bases and J by 4 bases, and 7 bases separated the two germline ends. The CDR3 covers 13 residues. Germline CDR1 and CDR2: MNHEY and SVGAGI. The CDR3 DNA reads TGTGCCAGCAGTTACTCCCGGAGTTACGAGCAGTACTTC. It translates to CASSYSRSYEQYF.

The CDR3 loop reads CASSDPGSYYEQYF. The CDR3 coding sequence is TGTGCCAGCAGTGACCCCGGGTCCTACTACGAGCAGTACTTC. The J gene is TRBJ2-7, the V gene TRBV2; D is unresolved. V was shortened by 3 bases and J by 3 bases, with 12 bases between the two germline ends. The CDR3 has 14 amino acids. Germline V gene data show CDR1 as SNHLY and CDR2 as FYNNEI.

The rearrangement joins TRBV7-8 to TRBJ2-3; 8 positions match TRBD2. The ends lost 5 bases at V and 5 bases at J; junction bases unmatched: 9. This CDR3 comprises 15 residues. Germline V gives CDR1 SGHVS, CDR2 FQNEAQ. Here the CDR3 DNA reads TGTGCCAGCAGCCGCGGCGGCGCGGGGGGAGATACGCAGTATTTT. Translating gives CASSRGGAGGDTQYF.

By sample fraction, this clone is medium-sized. The rearrangement links TRBV4-1 to TRBJ1-2, with D tentatively TRBD1 (6 bases). CDR1 and CDR2 from the germline V gene are MGHRA and YSYEKL. There are 15 residues in the CDR3. V gave up 2 bases and J gave up 5 bases, with 15 bases separating them. This CDR3 reads CASSQPRQGNYGYTF. Written as DNA, the CDR3 is TGCGCCAGCAGCCAACCAAGGCAGGGGAATTATGGCTACACCTTC.

This chain joins TRBV6-5 and TRBJ1-2; no clear D. Germline V gene data show CDR1 as MNHEY and CDR2 as SVGAGI. CDR3 length: 13 amino acids. Trimming shortened V by 3 bases and J by 2 bases, and 7 bases separated the two germline ends. The chain's CDR3 is CASSYAQNYGYTF. CDR3 DNA sequence: TGTGCCAGCAGTTATGCACAGAACTATGGCTACACCTTC.

The table lists this clone with a few counts. The chain couples TRBV24-1 to TRBJ2-2; 10 nucleotides agree with TRBD2. V dropped 4 bases and J dropped 1; count of bases not matched to a gene: 2. Germline V gene sequence: CDR1 KGHDR, CDR2 SFDVKD. The CDR3 covers 16 residues. For the CDR3, the DNA is TGTGCCACCAGTGACTTAGCGGGAGGGAACACCGGGGAGCTGTTTTTT. The encoded protein is CATSDLAGGNTGELFF.

The chain is built from TRBV7-9 and TRBJ2-1; 12 positions match TRBD2. Per germline, CDR1 SEHNR and CDR2 FQNEAQ (reference sequence). J lost 4 bases, V lost 2 bases, and 3 bases had no gene match. The CDR3 has 16 residues. CDR3 in DNA: TGTGCCAGCAGCTTAAGACTAGCGGGGGCGTACAATGAGCAGTTCTTC. Translation gives CASSLRLAGAYNEQFF.

V usage is TRBV10-3 and J usage is TRBJ1-1, with no clear D. The CDR3 totals 12 residues. Germline assignment: CDR1 ENHRY and CDR2 SYGVKD. Trimming took 8 bases from V and 7 from J, leaving 14 bases between them. CDR3 region: CAIRAGSDEAFF. DNA for the CDR3: TGTGCCATCCGAGCGGGATCGGATGAAGCTTTCTTT.

Written as DNA, the CDR3 is TGCGCCAGCAGCCTCCAGGGAACTAATGAAAAACTGTTTTTT. Translation gives CASSLQGTNEKLFF. V and J are TRBV4-1 and TRBJ1-4; the D gene is possibly TRBD1 (5 bases). This CDR3 region has 14 residues. The germline gives CDR1 MGHRA, CDR2 YSYEKL. V shed 4 bases and J shed 1 base, with 7 bases lying between them.

The genes are TRBV7-2 and TRBJ1-5; D is perhaps TRBD1 (5 bases). V was clipped by 6 bases and J by 5 bases, with 11 bases between them. This CDR3 is built from 13 residues. Germline V lookup: CDR1 SGHTA, CDR2 FQGNSA. The CDR3, as DNA: TGTGCCAGCAGGCTCGTAGGGGATCAGCCCCAGCATTTT. This sequence encodes CASRLVGDQPQHF.

The chain is built from TRBV2 and TRBJ2-7, with 14 bases that match TRBD2. The CDR3 consists of 14 residues. Trimming cost V 7 bases and J 4 bases; bases outside gene matches: 3. Germline values: CDR1 SNHLY, CDR2 FYNNEI. The CDR3 loop is CASTGTSGSYEQYF. CDR3 DNA: TGTGCCAGCACGGGGACTAGCGGGAGTTACGAGCAGTACTTC.

V and J are TRBV27 and TRBJ2-7; a possible D gene is TRBD2 (6 bases). V shed 9 bases and J shed 2 bases, with 20 bases lying between them. Germline CDR1 is MNHEY and CDR2 is SMNVEV (reference sequence). There are 15 residues in the CDR3. The CDR3 loop is CASWGVSGQTYEQYF. The CDR3 DNA is TGTGCCAGTTGGGGGGTTAGCGGCCAGACCTACGAGCAGTACTTC.

This chain links TRBV9 with TRBJ2-1; TRBD2 might be the D (5 bases). V was trimmed by 0 bases and J by 4 bases, leaving 11 bases between them. The CDR3 runs to 15 residues. Germline V gene sequence: CDR1 SGDLS, CDR2 YYNGEE. CDR3 sequence (DNA): TGTGCCAGCAGCGTAGCGGACTCTGAGTACAATGAGCAGTTCTTC. Translating it yields CASSVADSEYNEQFF. Full variable domain (remainder filled in from reference TRBV9 and TRBJ2-1): DSGVTQTPKHLITATGQRVTLRCSPRSGDLSVYWYQQSLDQGLQFLIQYYNGEERAKGNILERFSAQQFPDLHSELNLSSLELGDSALYFCASSVADSEYNEQFFGPGTRLTVL.

The count of this clone is one. The chain joins TRBV30 to TRBJ1-5; 7 bases are a match to TRBD1. Germline-derived CDR1 and CDR2 are GTSNPN and SVGIG (reference sequence). The CDR3 totals 15 residues. J was trimmed by 2 bases and V by 5 bases; bases with no gene match: 9. The CDR3 DNA is TGTGCCTGGCAAGGACAGGCTATGGGCAATCAGCCCCAGCATTTT. This sequence encodes CAWQGQAMGNQPQHF.

The V gene is TRBV4-1, the J gene TRBJ1-2; D remains unclear. Germline CDR1 is MGHRA and CDR2 is YSYEKL. Between the trimmed V and J ends, which lost 0 bases and 7 bases, there was a span of 9 bases. The CDR3 covers 13 residues. CDR3 sequence reads: CASSQDSSSGYTF. In DNA, the CDR3 is TGCGCCAGCAGCCAAGACTCCTCGTCTGGCTACACCTTC.

CDR3 residues: CASTENPTAGYQETQYF. In DNA form, the CDR3 reads TGTGCCAGCACCGAAAACCCCACAGCGGGTTACCAAGAGACCCAGTACTTC. The gene calls are TRBV5-4 and TRBJ2-5; possibly TRBD2 for D (6 bases). This CDR3 is built from 17 residues. With 6 bases removed from V and 0 bases from J, the gap between germline ends came to 21 bases. The V gene's germline CDR1 is SGHNT and CDR2 YYREEE (reference sequence).